These 14 T cell receptor beta chains share one sample of origin, sequenced in a study of cytomegalovirus exposure and HLA in healthy donors. The primer mix had 60 Vbeta and 13 Jbeta primers. Profiling relied on immunoSEQ multiplex PCR, and the TCRdb table lists in-frame clones only, not all of them. Seen here are 95,000 to 100,000 clones, roughly 80% observed once, and the top ten hold roughly 7%. The sequenced sample consisted of PBMCs. The receptor source for this set is a man aged 40-49 years in good health and CMV-seropositive.

The gene calls are TRBV2 and TRBJ2-1, with TRBD1 matching over 11 bases. CDR3 length: 15 amino acids. CDR1 is SNHLY, CDR2 FYNNEI, per germline. J was trimmed by 7 bases and V by 1 base; bases with no gene match: 3. The CDR3 protein is CASSEGTGGENEQFF. The CDR3 coding sequence is TGTGCCAGCAGTGAAGGGACAGGGGGCGAGAATGAGCAGTTCTTC.

This clone was observed once. This chain joins TRBV10-3 and TRBJ1-1; D uncertain. Trimming pared 2 bases from V and 2 bases from J, leaving 6 bases between. Germline CDR1 is ENHRY and CDR2 is SYGVKD. The CDR3 extends over 13 amino acids. Here the CDR3 reads CAISEPENTEAFF. As DNA, the CDR3 is TGTGCCATCAGTGAGCCAGAAAACACTGAAGCTTTCTTT.

The chain joins TRBV5-1 to TRBJ1-5; 7 bases are shared with TRBD1. The CDR3 consists of 17 residues. Germline-derived CDR1 and CDR2 are SGHRS and YFSETQ. Trimming took 4 bases from V and 1 from J; bases not matched to a gene: 11. CDR3 residues: CASSPLEQGTSNQPQHF. The CDR3 nucleotides read TGCGCCAGCAGCCCACTGGAACAGGGGACCAGCAATCAGCCCCAGCATTTT.

The J gene is TRBJ2-5, the V gene TRBV9; D is perhaps TRBD1 (5 bases). The J call may be mistaken, given a closer DNA end match to TRBJ2-7. The CDR3 covers 15 residues. The germline gives CDR1 SGDLS, CDR2 YYNGEE. This chain's CDR3 is CASSLGPDTTYEQYF. The DNA for the CDR3 is TGTGCCAGCAGCTTGGGGCCCGACACCACCTACGAGCAGTACTTC.

The CDR3 is CASSPTPGFETEAFF. The DNA for the CDR3 is TGTGCCAGCTCACCAACTCCGGGTTTCGAGACTGAAGCTTTCTTT. The V gene is TRBV18, the J gene TRBJ1-1; unclear D gene. V lost 2 bases to trimming and J lost 5 bases, with 15 bases between them. Germline CDR1 reads KGHSH; CDR2 reads LQKENI. The CDR3 is 15 residues long.

This chain links TRBV5-6 with TRBJ2-1; 8 bases match TRBD1. This CDR3 is built from 15 residues. The V segment lost 1 base and the J segment 4 bases; nucleotides outside the gene matches: 4. In germline, CDR1 is SGHDT, CDR2 YYEEEE. The CDR3 bases are TGTGCCAGCAGCTTGTCCGGACAGGGATACAATGAGCAGTTCTTC. Amino acids: CASSLSGQGYNEQFF.

This clone appeared once. The chain links TRBV6-6 to TRBJ2-5; no clear D gene. CDR1 is MNHNY and CDR2 is SVGAGI in the germline V gene (reference sequence). This CDR3 is 11 amino acids long. Trimming cost V 6 bases and J 6 bases, with 8 bases left between them. In DNA, the CDR3 is TGTGCCAGCAGCACTGGGCAGACCCAGTACTTC. Translating it yields CASSTGQTQYF.

Turning to this clone: One end of the junction fails to match germline, which may point to a read error. J is TRBJ2-3 and V is TRBV13, with TRBD2 identical over 8 bases. CDR3 size: 14 residues. Germline CDR1 and CDR2: PRHDT and FYEKMQ (reference sequence). The CDR3: CASSHSGGTDAQYF. The CDR3 region has the DNA TGTGCCAGCAGCCACAGCGGGGGCACAGATGCGCAGTATTTT.

This clone was recorded only once. V is TRBV2 and J is TRBJ2-1, with a weak D call TRBD1 (6 bases). Trimming removed 2 bases from V and 0 bases from J, with 8 bases in between. The CDR3 sequence is 15 residues long. CDR1 and CDR2 (germline): SNHLY, FYNNEI. As DNA, the CDR3 is TGTGCCAGCAGTGAAACAGGGAGCTCCTACAATGAGCAGTTCTTC. Translated, it gives CASSETGSSYNEQFF.

This clone was counted a few times. The chain employs TRBV5-6 and TRBJ1-1; tentative D call: TRBD1 (6 bases). CDR1 and CDR2 (germline): SGHDT, YYEEEE. The CDR3 spans 13 residues. V was trimmed by 4 bases and J by 5 bases, leaving 12 bases between them. CDR3 coding DNA: TGTGCCAGCAGCGTCACAGGGAAAACTGAAGCTTTCTTT. This translates into CASSVTGKTEAFF.

This clone appeared a single time. CDR3 sequence: CASSKILGTGTGLNTIYF. DNA of the CDR3: TGTGCCAGCAGTAAGATTTTGGGGACAGGGACGGGTCTGAACACCATATATTTT. The chain couples TRBV28 to TRBJ1-3; 9 positions agree with TRBD1. Germline CDR1 and CDR2: MDHEN and SYDVKM. CDR3 length equals 18 residues. V shed 5 bases, J shed 7 bases, and the junction held 18 bases outside the gene matches. The full variable domain, rest sourced from reference TRBV28 and TRBJ1-3, is DVKVTQSSRYLVKRTGEKVFLECVQDMDHENMFWYRQDPGLGLRLIYFSYDVKMKEKGDIPEGYSVSREKKERFSLILESASTNQTSMYLCASSKILGTGTGLNTIYFGEGSWLTVV.

The chain employs TRBV7-8 and TRBJ1-5, with TRBD1 matching over 8 bases. Germline CDR1 is SGHVS and CDR2 is FQNEAQ. The CDR3 loop spans 14 amino acids. The V and J ends lost 6 bases and 6 bases, in that order; junction bases with no gene match: 7. The CDR3 DNA follows: TGTGCCAGCAGGGTCGGGACAGGAGGTCAGCCCCAGCATTTT. Its translation: CASRVGTGGQPQHF.

V is TRBV5-1 and J is TRBJ2-3; D possibly corresponds to TRBD2 (6 bases). Looked up from germline, CDR1 is SGHRS and CDR2 is YFSETQ. CDR3 length: 16 amino acids. Trimming stripped 3 bases from V and 2 bases from J, with 16 bases between. CDR3 in DNA: TGCGCCAGCAGCTCCTCGGCGCGGGGAACCACAGATACGCAGTATTTT. Its translation: CASSSSARGTTDTQYF.

The chain joins TRBV10-2 to TRBJ2-7; the D gene is possibly TRBD1 (5 bases). Germline V gene lookup returns CDR1 WSHSY and CDR2 SAAADI. V gave up 7 bases and J gave up 1 base, with 8 bases separating them. The CDR3 loop spans 12 amino acids. CDR3 nucleotide sequence: TGCGCCAGCACTCAGGGATCCTACGAGCAGTACTTC. Its protein is CASTQGSYEQYF.